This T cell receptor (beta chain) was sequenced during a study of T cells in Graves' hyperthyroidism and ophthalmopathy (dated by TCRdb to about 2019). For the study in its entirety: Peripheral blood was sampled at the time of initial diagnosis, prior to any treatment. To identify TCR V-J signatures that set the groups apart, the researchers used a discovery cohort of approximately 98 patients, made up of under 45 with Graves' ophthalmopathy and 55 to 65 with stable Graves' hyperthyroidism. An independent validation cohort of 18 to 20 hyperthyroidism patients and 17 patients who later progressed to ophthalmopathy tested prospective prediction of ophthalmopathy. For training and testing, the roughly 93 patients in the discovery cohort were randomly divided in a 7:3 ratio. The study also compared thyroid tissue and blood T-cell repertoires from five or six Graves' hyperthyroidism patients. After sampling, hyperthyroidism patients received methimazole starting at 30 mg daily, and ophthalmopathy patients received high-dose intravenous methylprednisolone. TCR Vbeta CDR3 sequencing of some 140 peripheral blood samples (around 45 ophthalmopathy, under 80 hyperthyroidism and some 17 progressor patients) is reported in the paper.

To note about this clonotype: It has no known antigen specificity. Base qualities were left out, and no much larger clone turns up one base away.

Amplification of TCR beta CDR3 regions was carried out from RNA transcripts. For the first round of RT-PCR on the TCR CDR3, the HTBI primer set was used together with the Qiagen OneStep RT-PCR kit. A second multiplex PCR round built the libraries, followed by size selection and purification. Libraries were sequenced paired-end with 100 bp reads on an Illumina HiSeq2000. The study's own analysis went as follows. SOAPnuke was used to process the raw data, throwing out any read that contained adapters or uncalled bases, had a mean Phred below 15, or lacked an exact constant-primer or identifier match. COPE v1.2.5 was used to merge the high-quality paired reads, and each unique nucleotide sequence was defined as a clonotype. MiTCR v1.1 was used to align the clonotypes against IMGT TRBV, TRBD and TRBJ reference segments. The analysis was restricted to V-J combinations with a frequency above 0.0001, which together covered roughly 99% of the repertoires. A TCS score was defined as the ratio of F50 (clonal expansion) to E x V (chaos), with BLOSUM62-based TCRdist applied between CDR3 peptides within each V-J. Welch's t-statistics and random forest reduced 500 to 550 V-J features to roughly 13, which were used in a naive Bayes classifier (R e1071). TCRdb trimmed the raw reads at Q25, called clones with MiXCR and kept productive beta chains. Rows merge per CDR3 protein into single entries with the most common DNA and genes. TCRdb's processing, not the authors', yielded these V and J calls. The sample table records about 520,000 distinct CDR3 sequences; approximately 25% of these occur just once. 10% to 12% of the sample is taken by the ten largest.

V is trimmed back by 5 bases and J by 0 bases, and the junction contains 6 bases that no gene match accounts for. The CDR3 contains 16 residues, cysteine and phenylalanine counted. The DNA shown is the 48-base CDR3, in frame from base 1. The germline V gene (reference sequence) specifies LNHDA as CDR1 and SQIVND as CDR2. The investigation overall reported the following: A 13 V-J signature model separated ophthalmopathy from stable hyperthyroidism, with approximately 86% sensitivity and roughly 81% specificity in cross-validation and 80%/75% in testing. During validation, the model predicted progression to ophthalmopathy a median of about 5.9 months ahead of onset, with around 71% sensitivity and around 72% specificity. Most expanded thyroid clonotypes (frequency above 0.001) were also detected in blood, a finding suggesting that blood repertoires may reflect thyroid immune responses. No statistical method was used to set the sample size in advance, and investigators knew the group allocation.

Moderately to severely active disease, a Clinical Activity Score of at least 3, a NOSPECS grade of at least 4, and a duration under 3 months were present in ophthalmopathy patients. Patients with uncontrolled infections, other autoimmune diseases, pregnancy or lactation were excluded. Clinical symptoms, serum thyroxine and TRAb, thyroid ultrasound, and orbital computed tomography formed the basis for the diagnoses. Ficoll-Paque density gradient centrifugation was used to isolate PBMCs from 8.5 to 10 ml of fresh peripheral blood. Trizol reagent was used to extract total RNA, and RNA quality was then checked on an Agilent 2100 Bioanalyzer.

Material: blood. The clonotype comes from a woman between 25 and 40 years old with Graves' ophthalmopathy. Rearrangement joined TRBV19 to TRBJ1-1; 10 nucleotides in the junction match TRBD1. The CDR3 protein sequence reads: CASSPLGQGMNTEAFF. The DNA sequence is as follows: TGTGCCAGTAGTCCCTTGGGACAGGGGATGAACACTGAAGCTTTCTTT.